The rows below give T cell receptor beta chains drawn from one sample of a study of T cells in Graves' hyperthyroidism and ophthalmopathy. TCRdb processed the multiplex PCR reads anew with MiXCR; each CDR3 protein has one entry. The profile shows 94,000 or so distinct CDR3 sequences, around 50% of them singletons. The specimen sequenced was blood. The receptors were gathered from a woman aged 40 to 50 with Graves' hyperthyroidism. The CDR3 runs from the conserved cysteine through the conserved F or W. A D gene is named only where the DNA matches it firmly. Only part of the rows carry a size: once, few, many, or a class if the clone is expanded.

v_call: TRBV12-3/TRBV12-4; d_call: -; clone_size: few; j_call: TRBJ1-2; cdr3_nt: TGTGCCAGCAGTTACAGTCCAGGGGTTTACGGCTACACCTTC; cdr3_aa: CASSYSPGVYGYTF
v_call: TRBV24-1; d_call: -; clone_size: many; j_call: TRBJ1-2; cdr3_nt: TGTGCCACCAGTGATTTGGACGGAAAATATGGCTACACCTTC; cdr3_aa: CATSDLDGKYGYTF
v_call: TRBV2; d_call: TRBD1; clone_size: many; j_call: TRBJ1-6; cdr3_nt: TGTGCCAGCAAGGGGACAGGGAGCTCACCCCTCCACTTT; cdr3_aa: CASKGTGSSPLHF
v_call: TRBV7-6; d_call: TRBD1; clone_size: -; j_call: TRBJ1-1; cdr3_nt: TGTGCCAGCAGCCCCGTGGGGGACAGGGTGGCTTTCTTT; cdr3_aa: CASSPVGDRVAFF
v_call: TRBV29-1; d_call: -; clone_size: many; j_call: TRBJ2-2; cdr3_nt: TGCAGCGTTGAGAGAGGAGTGCCCGGGGAGCTGTTTTTT; cdr3_aa: CSVERGVPGELFF
v_call: TRBV7-9; d_call: TRBD1; clone_size: -; j_call: TRBJ2-2; cdr3_nt: TGTGCCAGCAGCCCGCAGGGGGTGCTCTCTGGGGAGCTGTTTTTT; cdr3_aa: CASSPQGVLSGELFF
v_call: TRBV7-9; d_call: -; clone_size: -; j_call: TRBJ1-2; cdr3_nt: TGTGCCAGCAGCTTAGAGGCTCTCTATGGCTACACCTTC; cdr3_aa: CASSLEALYGYTF
v_call: TRBV27; d_call: -; clone_size: many; j_call: TRBJ2-7; cdr3_nt: TGTGCCATCCCCCCACGTGCCTCCTCCTACGAGCAGTACTTC; cdr3_aa: CAIPPRASSYEQYF
v_call: TRBV5-6; d_call: TRBD2; clone_size: many; j_call: TRBJ2-7; cdr3_nt: TGTGCCAGCAGCTTAAGCGGGAGCGTCGAGCAGTACTTC; cdr3_aa: CASSLSGSVEQYF
v_call: TRBV20-1; d_call: TRBD2; clone_size: -; j_call: TRBJ2-2; cdr3_nt: TGCAGTGCTATAAGGACTAGCGGGAGTAGGGAGCTGTTTTTT; cdr3_aa: CSAIRTSGSRELFF
v_call: TRBV7-3; d_call: TRBD1; clone_size: many; j_call: TRBJ1-2; cdr3_nt: TGTGCCAGCAGCGCAGACAGGGCGGGCTATGGCTACACCTTC; cdr3_aa: CASSADRAGYGYTF
v_call: TRBV10-3; d_call: -; clone_size: medium-sized; j_call: TRBJ2-6; cdr3_nt: TGTGCCATTCCAGGCCCTGGGGCCAACGTCCTGACTTTC; cdr3_aa: CAIPGPGANVLTF
v_call: TRBV29-1; d_call: -; clone_size: -; j_call: TRBJ2-3; cdr3_nt: TGCAGCGTTGGGCGGGAATGGACAGATACGCAGTATTTT; cdr3_aa: CSVGREWTDTQYF
v_call: TRBV15; d_call: -; clone_size: few; j_call: TRBJ1-3; cdr3_nt: TGTGCCACCAGCAGAGATCGGGCAGAGGAAAGTGGAAACACCATATATTTT; cdr3_aa: CATSRDRAEESGNTIYF
v_call: TRBV2; d_call: -; clone_size: few; j_call: TRBJ2-7; cdr3_nt: TGTGCCAGCAGTGAAGGTGGAGGGAGCGAGCAGTACTTC; cdr3_aa: CASSEGGGSEQYF
v_call: TRBV6-2/TRBV6-3; d_call: TRBD2; clone_size: many; j_call: TRBJ2-7; cdr3_nt: TGTGCCAGCAGTTACCCCGAGCGGGAGGGAACCTACGAGCAGTACTTC; cdr3_aa: CASSYPEREGTYEQYF
v_call: TRBV6-6; d_call: -; clone_size: -; j_call: TRBJ1-2; cdr3_nt: TGTGCCAGCAGAAACGGGGGGAACTATGGCTACACCTTC; cdr3_aa: CASRNGGNYGYTF
v_call: TRBV24-1; d_call: -; clone_size: -; j_call: TRBJ1-2; cdr3_nt: TGTGCCACCAGTGATCCTAGGGACCTACTGGGTATGGGCTACACCTTC; cdr3_aa: CATSDPRDLLGMGYTF
v_call: TRBV29-1; d_call: -; clone_size: -; j_call: TRBJ1-2; cdr3_nt: TGCAGCGTTGGCGTTCTGGGACATCTCACTAACTATGGCTACACCTTC; cdr3_aa: CSVGVLGHLTNYGYTF
v_call: TRBV29-1; d_call: TRBD2; clone_size: -; j_call: TRBJ2-7; cdr3_nt: TGCAGCTTCGCGGGAGGGGGCGAGCAGTACTTC; cdr3_aa: CSFAGGGEQYF
v_call: TRBV4-1; d_call: -; clone_size: -; j_call: TRBJ2-7; cdr3_nt: TGCGCCAGCAGCCAAGGAATACAGGCTAGTGTTAACTACGAGCAGTACTTC; cdr3_aa: CASSQGIQASVNYEQYF
v_call: TRBV7-9; d_call: TRBD1; clone_size: -; j_call: TRBJ1-4; cdr3_nt: TGTGCCAGCAGCTTCGGACAGGGAGGGGAAAAACTGTTTTTT; cdr3_aa: CASSFGQGGEKLFF
v_call: TRBV15; d_call: -; clone_size: -; j_call: TRBJ1-3; cdr3_nt: TGTGCCACCAGCAGAGCAGGGGTCTCCTCTGACACCATATATTTT; cdr3_aa: CATSRAGVSSDTIYF
v_call: TRBV2; d_call: -; clone_size: -; j_call: TRBJ1-2; cdr3_nt: TGTGCCAGCATGTATAACTATGGCTACACCTTC; cdr3_aa: CASMYNYGYTF
v_call: TRBV12-3/TRBV12-4; d_call: -; clone_size: many; j_call: TRBJ2-3; cdr3_nt: TGTGCCAGCAGAAGCACAGATACGCAGTATTTT; cdr3_aa: CASRSTDTQYF
v_call: TRBV2; d_call: -; clone_size: -; j_call: TRBJ1-3; cdr3_nt: TGTGCCAGCAGTTGGGGGGGAGGCTATGGCTACACCATATATTTT; cdr3_aa: CASSWGGGYGYTIYF
v_call: TRBV10-3; d_call: TRBD1; clone_size: -; j_call: TRBJ1-6; cdr3_nt: TGTGCCATCAGCCGGGACAGCGATCAGCCCCTCCACTTT; cdr3_aa: CAISRDSDQPLHF
v_call: TRBV27; d_call: -; clone_size: -; j_call: TRBJ2-7; cdr3_nt: TGTGCCAGCAGTTTTAATTCAGACAGTGGCGAGCAGTACTTC; cdr3_aa: CASSFNSDSGEQYF
v_call: TRBV19; d_call: -; clone_size: many; j_call: TRBJ2-7; cdr3_nt: TGTGCCAGTAGTTGGGATGGAGCGGCCCTCTCCTACGAGCAGTACTTC; cdr3_aa: CASSWDGAALSYEQYF
v_call: TRBV7-3; d_call: -; clone_size: many; j_call: TRBJ1-1; cdr3_nt: TGTGCCAGCAGCTTAACGGGGCACACTGAAGCTTTCTTT; cdr3_aa: CASSLTGHTEAFF
v_call: TRBV29-1; d_call: -; clone_size: -; j_call: TRBJ1-1; cdr3_nt: TGCAGCGTTGGGCAGATTTATGGCTACACTGAAGCTTTCTTT; cdr3_aa: CSVGQIYGYTEAFF
v_call: TRBV5-5; d_call: -; clone_size: -; j_call: TRBJ2-5; cdr3_nt: TGTGCCAGCAGCTTGGTCTCCGGGGGCGGGAAGACCCAGTACTTC; cdr3_aa: CASSLVSGGGKTQYF
v_call: TRBV2; d_call: -; clone_size: -; j_call: TRBJ1-5; cdr3_nt: -; cdr3_aa: CASDRSMYLCASRRQGGQPQHF
v_call: TRBV28; d_call: -; clone_size: many; j_call: TRBJ2-7; cdr3_nt: TGTGCCAGCAGGCCTCTGGGGATCACCTACGAGCAGTACTTC; cdr3_aa: CASRPLGITYEQYF
v_call: TRBV25-1; d_call: -; clone_size: medium-sized; j_call: TRBJ1-6; cdr3_nt: TGTGCCAGCAGGCCGGGCTGGGTGAATTCACCCCTCCACTTT; cdr3_aa: CASRPGWVNSPLHF
v_call: TRBV2; d_call: -; clone_size: -; j_call: TRBJ2-7; cdr3_nt: TGTGCCAGCAGTGAGGCGCCTCGAAGCGTGGAGTACTTC; cdr3_aa: CASSEAPRSVEYF
v_call: TRBV29-1; d_call: -; clone_size: -; j_call: TRBJ2-1; cdr3_nt: TGCAGCGTTGTGACACCCCTTACCTCGAGGAAGCAGTTCTTC; cdr3_aa: CSVVTPLTSRKQFF
v_call: TRBV7-8; d_call: TRBD2; clone_size: many; j_call: TRBJ2-7; cdr3_nt: TGTGCCAGCACACGGTTAGCGGGAGACCGATCCCACGAGCAGTACTTC; cdr3_aa: CASTRLAGDRSHEQYF
v_call: TRBV18; d_call: TRBD1; clone_size: many; j_call: TRBJ1-2; cdr3_nt: TGTGCCAGCTCACCCGAACAGGGGTCTAACTATGGCTACACCTTC; cdr3_aa: CASSPEQGSNYGYTF
v_call: TRBV9; d_call: -; clone_size: many; j_call: TRBJ1-5; cdr3_nt: TGTGCCAGCATAAAGGGAGGGGCGTGCAATCAGCCCCAGCATTTT; cdr3_aa: CASIKGGACNQPQHF
v_call: TRBV14; d_call: -; clone_size: -; j_call: TRBJ1-2; cdr3_nt: TGTGCCAGCAGCCCCTGGTTGGCCGGGGGATATGGCTACACCTTC; cdr3_aa: CASSPWLAGGYGYTF
v_call: TRBV7-7; d_call: TRBD2; clone_size: many; j_call: TRBJ2-3; cdr3_nt: TGTGCCAGCAGCTTGGGACTAGCGGGAGGGGAAGATACGCAGTATTTT; cdr3_aa: CASSLGLAGGEDTQYF
v_call: TRBV7-2; d_call: -; clone_size: -; j_call: TRBJ2-2; cdr3_nt: TGTGCCAGCAGCGTAGGGGTGAGCGGGGAGCTGTTTTTT; cdr3_aa: CASSVGVSGELFF
v_call: TRBV4-2; d_call: TRBD2; clone_size: many; j_call: TRBJ2-5; cdr3_nt: TGTGCCAGCAGCCAAGATCTGGCGGGAGGGACGAGAGCGGGGAAAGAGACCCAGTACTTC; cdr3_aa: CASSQDLAGGTRAGKETQYF
v_call: TRBV6-1; d_call: -; clone_size: -; j_call: TRBJ2-7; cdr3_nt: TGTGGCAGCAGTGAAAGGGGTAGAGGGGTGTACGAGCGGTACTTC; cdr3_aa: CGSSERGRGVYERYF
v_call: TRBV15; d_call: -; clone_size: -; j_call: TRBJ1-1; cdr3_nt: TGTGCCACCAGCAGAGGGGGCGGCACTGAAGCTTTCTTT; cdr3_aa: CATSRGGGTEAFF
v_call: TRBV7-1; d_call: TRBD1; clone_size: -; j_call: TRBJ1-2; cdr3_nt: TGTGCCAGCAGCTCACCAGGGACAGGGGAGAGCTATGGCTACACCTTC; cdr3_aa: CASSSPGTGESYGYTF
v_call: TRBV10-3; d_call: -; clone_size: few; j_call: TRBJ2-2; cdr3_nt: TGTGCCATCACCTCCGGGACTGGGAACACCGGGGAGCTGTTTTTT; cdr3_aa: CAITSGTGNTGELFF
v_call: TRBV2; d_call: TRBD1; clone_size: many; j_call: TRBJ1-6; cdr3_nt: TGTGCCAGCCGGACAGGGGGTTGGTCACCCCTCCACTTT; cdr3_aa: CASRTGGWSPLHF
v_call: TRBV15; d_call: -; clone_size: -; j_call: TRBJ2-7; cdr3_nt: TGTGCCACCAGCAGCCCCTCAGGGTGGGCCTACGAGCAGTACTTC; cdr3_aa: CATSSPSGWAYEQYF
v_call: TRBV7-2; d_call: TRBD1; clone_size: -; j_call: TRBJ1-4; cdr3_nt: TGTGCCAGCAGCCTGTCAGGGACAGCGGACGAAAAACTGTTTTTT; cdr3_aa: CASSLSGTADEKLFF
v_call: TRBV4-3; d_call: -; clone_size: -; j_call: TRBJ1-1; cdr3_nt: TGCGCCAGCAGCCAAGATGGGGGGCCCCCGAGGGCTTTCTTT; cdr3_aa: CASSQDGGPPRAFF
v_call: TRBV7-9; d_call: TRBD1; clone_size: few; j_call: TRBJ1-3; cdr3_nt: TGTGCCAGCCGGACAGGGACTGGAAACACCATATATTTT; cdr3_aa: CASRTGTGNTIYF
v_call: TRBV20-1; d_call: TRBD2; clone_size: -; j_call: TRBJ2-7; cdr3_nt: TGCAGTGCCGTACTAGCGGGAGGGCCTCGAGAGCAGTACTTC; cdr3_aa: CSAVLAGGPREQYF
v_call: TRBV7-2; d_call: -; clone_size: many; j_call: TRBJ2-5; cdr3_nt: TGTGCCAGCAGCCAGACCAGGACCCCTGGCGGTGAGACCCAGTACTTC; cdr3_aa: CASSQTRTPGGETQYF